This T cell receptor beta chain was sequenced in a study of shared clonotypes between healthy human individuals. Findings and caveats of the study: Around 4.9% of naive CD4 clonotypes were shared across several donors. Across subsets, estimated richness was generally greater for naive than for memory populations.

Recent acute infections and vaccinations were absent in the healthy HIV-negative adult donors. Looked up from germline, CDR1 is MDHEN and CDR2 is SYDVKM. CDR3 size: 14 residues. Sorted subsets were amplified in replicate PCRs using 200 ng DNA, some 31,000 T cell genomes. Profiling relied on immunoSEQ multiplex PCR, and the TCRdb table lists in-frame clones only, not all of them. The sample holds 2 million to 2.5 million clones, roughly 95% seen once. With respect to this clone: Its antigen is still unknown. At one end, the junction sequence differs from germline, possibly due to a read error.

The source is a young man in good health. Sample: naive CD4+ T cells sorted from blood. Subset reported: CD45RA+ positively selected. The V call is TRBV28, the J call TRBJ2-7; 10 nucleotides match TRBD2. The CDR3 sequence: CASSLMPSGGPLDF. CDR3 DNA: TGTGCCAGCAGTTTAATGCCTAGCGGGGGCCCTCTCGACTTC.